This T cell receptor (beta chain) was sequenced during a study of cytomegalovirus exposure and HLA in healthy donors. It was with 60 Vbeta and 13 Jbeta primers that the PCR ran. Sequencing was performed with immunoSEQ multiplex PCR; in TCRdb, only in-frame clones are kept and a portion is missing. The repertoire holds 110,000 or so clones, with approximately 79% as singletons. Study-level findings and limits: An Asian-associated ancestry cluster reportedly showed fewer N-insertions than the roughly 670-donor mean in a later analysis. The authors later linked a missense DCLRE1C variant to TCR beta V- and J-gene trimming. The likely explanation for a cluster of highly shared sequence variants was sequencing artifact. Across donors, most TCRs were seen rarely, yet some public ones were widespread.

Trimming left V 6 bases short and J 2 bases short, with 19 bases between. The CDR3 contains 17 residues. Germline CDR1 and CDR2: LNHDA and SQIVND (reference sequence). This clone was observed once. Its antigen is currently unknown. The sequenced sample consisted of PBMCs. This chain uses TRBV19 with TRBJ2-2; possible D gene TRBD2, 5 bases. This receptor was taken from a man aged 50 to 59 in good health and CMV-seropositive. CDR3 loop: CASRKAGDPSNTGELFF. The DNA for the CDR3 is TGTGCCAGTAGGAAGGCGGGTGATCCCTCTAACACCGGGGAGCTGTTTTTT. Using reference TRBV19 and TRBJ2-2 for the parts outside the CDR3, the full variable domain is DGGITQSPKYLFRKEGQNVTLSCEQNLNHDAMYWYRQDPGQGLRLIYYSQIVNDFQKGDIAEGYSVSREKKESFPLTVTSAQKNPTAFYLCASRKAGDPSNTGELFFGEGSRLTVL.